Given below is one TCR beta chain in context. The data were taken from a study of blood T cell repertoires in COVID-19. In the study overall: Sources were T cells, B-cell-depleted T cells, or PBMCs; the material itself was cDNA or gDNA.

Per the germline V gene, CDR1 is SEHNR and CDR2 is FQNEAQ (reference sequence). The CDR3 has 14 residues. Trimming removed 3 bases from V and 5 bases from J, with 13 bases in between. In the study's own analysis: Amplifying reference gene primers gave estimates of nucleated cell counts. Clones were read by immunoSEQ multiplex PCR, and TCRdb kept only the in-frame ones, dropping some. The D gene and trimming were derived from the DNA, and the V and J assignments and clone size from that table. The sample has about 310,000 clones; roughly 90% are singletons. Specimen: peripheral blood. The receptor's source is a middle-aged woman with COVID-19, enrolled during active disease. V is TRBV7-9 and J is TRBJ1-2, with unresolved D. The CDR3 coding sequence is TGTGCCAGCAGCTTGACATCTCTCGGATATGGCTACACCTTC. This encodes CASSLTSLGYGYTF. Filled out from reference TRBV7-9 and TRBJ1-2, the complete variable domain reads DTGVSQNPRHKITKRGQNVTFRCDPISEHNRLYWYRQTLGQGPEFLTYFQNEAQLEKSRLLSDRFSAERPKGSFSTLEIQRTEQGDSAMYLCASSLTSLGYGYTFGSGTRLTVV.